These 32 T cell receptor beta chains share one sample of origin, sequenced in a study of T cell responses to AZD1222 COVID-19 vaccine. The assay was immunoSEQ multiplex PCR, and TCRdb's table has in-frame clones only and misses some. There are some 190,000 clones in the sample; 85% to 90% occur only once, and 6.9% lies in the top ten. The source material was peripheral blood, sampled on day 0 of AZD1222 vaccination. Receptor source: an adult in good health.

This rearrangement joins TRBV6-1 to TRBJ1-1; no definite D call. The CDR3 contains 14 residues. The germline V and J ends were trimmed by 2 bases and 7 bases, with 14 bases remaining between them. Germline V gene data show CDR1 as MNHNS and CDR2 as SASEGT. CDR3 nucleotide sequence: TGTGCCAGCAGTGAATACCCCGGCGAGATTGAAGCTTTCTTT. The encoded protein is CASSEYPGEIEAFF.

The rearrangement joins TRBV10-1 to TRBJ2-2, with D possibly TRBD1 on 5 matching bases. Between the trimmed V and J ends, which lost 0 bases and 3 bases, there was a span of 5 bases. CDR3 length: 14 amino acids. Looked up from germline, CDR1 is WNHNN and CDR2 is SYGVQD (reference sequence). The DNA of the CDR3 is TGCGCCAGCAGTGAGTCAGGGGACACCGGGGAGCTGTTTTTT. It encodes CASSESGDTGELFF.

V is TRBV21-1 and J is TRBJ2-7; no DNA check was done on the table's D call, TRBD2. TRBV21-1 is a pseudogene locus. The CDR3 runs to 16 residues. The CDR3: CASSKVNNDYSYEQYV. DNA of the CDR3: TGTGCCAGCAGCAAAGTGAATAACGACTACTCCTACGAGCAGTACGTC.

This clone was observed a few times. This sequence joins TRBV19 and TRBJ1-2, with 7 bases that match TRBD1. The CDR3 sequence is 14 residues long. The germline V gene encodes CDR1 LNHDA and CDR2 SQIVND (reference sequence). Trimming cost V 7 bases and J 7 bases; bases outside gene matches: 12. CDR3 region: CASMRGGGAGGYTF. The CDR3 region has the DNA TGTGCCAGTATGCGTGGAGGGGGCGCGGGTGGCTACACCTTC.

This CDR3 reads CASSFSDRGFSPLHF. The DNA for the CDR3 is TGTGCCAGCAGCTTCAGCGACAGGGGATTTTCACCCCTCCACTTT. V is TRBV9 and J is TRBJ1-6, with 8 bases that match TRBD1. The V and J ends lost 4 bases and 9 bases, in that order; junction bases with no gene match: 9. This CDR3 region has 15 residues. The germline CDR1 and CDR2 sequences are SGDLS and YYNGEE.

The rearrangement links TRBV5-1 to TRBJ2-1; TRBD2 agrees at 10 bases. Germline V gene data show CDR1 as SGHRS and CDR2 as YFSETQ. This CDR3 is 15 amino acids long. The J segment lost 9 bases and the V segment lost 5 bases, leaving 11 bases of the junction unmatched. The CDR3 region has the DNA TGCGCCAGCAGTGCGGGGACTAGCGTCGTCGGTGAGCAGTTCTTC. Translating gives CASSAGTSVVGEQFF. The full variable domain, rest sourced from reference TRBV5-1 and TRBJ2-1, is KAGVTQTPRYLIKTRGQQVTLSCSPISGHRSVSWYQQTPGQGLQFLFEYFSETQRNKGNFPGRFSGRQFSNSRSEMNVSTLELGDSALYLCASSAGTSVVGEQFFGPGTRLTVL.

CDR3 in amino acids: CASRTGGWETQYF. CDR3 nucleotides: TGTGCCAGCAGAACGGGAGGGTGGGAGACCCAGTACTTC. V and J are TRBV2 and TRBJ2-5; the match to TRBD2 covers 8 bases. The germline V gene encodes CDR1 SNHLY and CDR2 FYNNEI. CDR3 length equals 13 residues. J gave up 5 bases and V 6 bases, and 5 bases lay outside the gene matches. Full variable domain (remainder filled in from reference TRBV2 and TRBJ2-5): EPEVTQTPSHQVTQMGQEVILRCVPISNHLYFYWYRQILGQKVEFLVSFYNNEISEKSEIFDDQFSVERPDGSNFTLKIRSTKLEDSAMYFCASRTGGWETQYFGPGTRLLVL.

CDR3 sequence reads: CASGKYGYTF. For the CDR3, the DNA is TGTGCCAGCGGAAAATATGGCTACACCTTC. The chain links TRBV28 to TRBJ1-2; D is unresolved. The CDR3 is 10 amino acids. Germline CDR1 MDHEN, CDR2 SYDVKM. The V and J ends lost 8 bases and 5 bases respectively, with 6 bases between them.

This clone appeared once. CDR3 protein: CASSNLQGDKAFF. DNA of the CDR3: TGTGCCAGCAGCAATCTCCAGGGGGACAAAGCTTTCTTT. The rearrangement joins TRBV7-3 to TRBJ1-1; 7 bases are shared with TRBD1. Germline assignment: CDR1 SGHTA and CDR2 FQGTGA. Trimming took 5 bases from V and 9 from J; bases not matched to a gene: 9. This CDR3 comprises 13 residues.

This chain links TRBV27 with TRBJ2-2; no firm D call. Germline assignment: CDR1 MNHEY and CDR2 SMNVEV (reference sequence). The ends were cut back, 2 bases at V and 8 bases at J, with 9 bases in the middle. The CDR3 has 13 amino acids. Here the CDR3 DNA reads TGTGCCAGCAGTTTAAACGTCCCGGGGGAGCTGTTTTTT. Translating it yields CASSLNVPGELFF.

J is TRBJ2-5 and V is TRBV28; 7 positions agree with TRBD2. J lost 2 bases, V lost 8 bases, and 11 bases had no gene match. The germline V gene encodes CDR1 MDHEN and CDR2 SYDVKM. There are 15 residues in the CDR3. CDR3: CASQFGGAGQETQYF. CDR3 nucleotides: TGTGCCAGCCAGTTTGGGGGAGCGGGGCAAGAGACCCAGTACTTC.

V is TRBV7-2 and J is TRBJ2-4; the match to TRBD2 covers 9 bases. The V gene's germline CDR1 is SGHTA and CDR2 FQGNSA. CDR3 size: 16 residues. The DNA for the CDR3 is TGTGCAACTAGGGCTAGCGGGGACCACAGTGGGGACATTCAGTACTTC. This translates into CATRASGDHSGDIQYF. The full variable domain, its missing parts supplied by reference TRBV7-2 and TRBJ2-4, is GAGVSQSPSNKVTEKGKDVELRCDPISGHTALYWYRQSLGQGLEFLIYFQGNSAPDKSGLPSDRFSAERTGGSVSTLTIQRTQQEDSAVYLCATRASGDHSGDIQYFGAGTRLSVL.

The chain uses TRBV19 and TRBJ2-4, with 9 bases fitting TRBD2. The V gene's germline CDR1 is LNHDA and CDR2 SQIVND (reference sequence). The CDR3 sequence is 16 residues long. J was trimmed by 6 bases and V by 4 bases; bases with no gene match: 10. CDR3 sequence reads: CASSTFGGGDVNIQYF. For the CDR3, the DNA is TGTGCCAGTAGTACCTTCGGCGGGGGGGACGTAAACATTCAGTACTTC.

V usage is TRBV15 and J usage is TRBJ2-3, with a weak D call TRBD1 (5 bases). The V gene's germline CDR1 is LNHNV and CDR2 YYDKDF (reference sequence). This CDR3 region has 16 residues. Trimming left V 6 bases short and J 2 bases short, with 18 bases between. The CDR3 spells CATRTFRGANTDTQYF. CDR3 nucleotides: TGTGCCACCAGGACCTTCCGTGGGGCAAACACAGATACGCAGTATTTT. Combining the CDR3 with reference TRBV15 and TRBJ2-3 gives the whole variable domain DAMVIQNPRYQVTQFGKPVTLSCSQTLNHNVMYWYQQKSSQAPKLLFHYYDKDFNNEADTPDNFQSRRPNTSFCFLDIRSPGLGDTAMYLCATRTFRGANTDTQYFGPGTRLTVL.

The chain uses TRBV7-8 and TRBJ1-6; the D gene is possibly TRBD1 (6 bases). Germline CDR1 is SGHVS and CDR2 is FQNEAQ. This CDR3 is built from 15 residues. Trimming removed 1 base from V and 10 bases from J, with 14 bases in between. CDR3 in DNA: TGTGCCAGCAGCTTAGATGTTACAGGGAGGTCACCCCTCCACTTT. Residues: CASSLDVTGRSPLHF.

The chain links TRBV6-4 to TRBJ2-7, with TRBD2 matching 10 bases. V was pared by 4 bases and J by 4 bases, with 10 bases of the junction left unmatched. Per germline, CDR1 MRHNA and CDR2 SNTAGT. The CDR3 extends over 16 amino acids. The CDR3 loop reads CASSGHASGGMYEQYF. DNA of the CDR3: TGTGCCAGCAGTGGACACGCTAGCGGGGGTATGTACGAGCAGTACTTC.

The V and J genes are TRBV7-3 and TRBJ2-1, with 9 bases that match TRBD2. The CDR3 is made up of 16 amino acids. Per germline, CDR1 SGHTA and CDR2 FQGTGA. V dropped 4 bases and J dropped 5; count of bases not matched to a gene: 9. The CDR3 region has the DNA TGTGCCAGCAGCTATGCCGGCGGGGGGGCCCACAATGAGCAGTTCTTC. Amino acids: CASSYAGGGAHNEQFF.

This clone was seen a single time. The chain links TRBV9 to TRBJ2-3; TRBD2 is a possible D gene (6 bases). This CDR3 spans 17 amino acids. Between the trimmed V and J ends, which lost 0 bases and 10 bases, there was a span of 24 bases. CDR1 is SGDLS and CDR2 is YYNGEE in the germline V gene. CDR3: CASSVGVGGPISAPQYF. The CDR3 nucleotides are TGTGCCAGCAGCGTAGGAGTGGGGGGACCAATCTCCGCCCCGCAGTATTTT.

The chain recombines TRBV5-7 with TRBJ1-2; D uncertain. TRBV5-7 is flagged as an ORF with uncertain function. V was clipped by 4 bases and J by 5 bases, with 12 bases between them. The CDR3 sequence is 13 residues long. CDR3 nucleotide sequence: TGTGCCAGCAGCCCCCTTCCAGCTTATGGCTACACCTTC. Protein product: CASSPLPAYGYTF.

The V and J genes are TRBV5-4 and TRBJ2-5; 11 positions match TRBD1. After removal of 0 bases from V and 6 bases from J, the junction contained 13 bases not matched to a gene. CDR1 is SGHNT, CDR2 YYREEE, per germline (reference sequence). The CDR3 is 18 amino acids. Here the CDR3 reads CASSLEVATGTGGQTQYF. For the CDR3, the DNA is TGTGCCAGCAGCTTGGAGGTCGCAACCGGGACAGGGGGACAGACCCAGTACTTC.

This chain connects TRBV6-6 to TRBJ2-7, with D possibly TRBD1 on 5 matching bases. CDR1 and CDR2 (germline): MNHNY, SVGAGI (reference sequence). Trimming took 3 bases from V and 4 from J, leaving 16 bases between them. This CDR3 is built from 15 residues. The CDR3 here is CASSYLQGVSYEQYF. In nucleotides, the CDR3 is TGTGCCAGCAGTTATCTTCAAGGGGTCTCTTACGAGCAGTACTTC.

V gene TRBV18 combines with J gene TRBJ2-1; 7 nucleotides agree with TRBD1. The CDR3 totals 16 residues. V dropped 5 bases and J dropped 4; count of bases not matched to a gene: 11. Germline V CDR1 and CDR2: KGHSH, LQKENI. CDR3 in DNA: TGTGCCAGCTCATCAAACACAGGGGACGCATACAATGAGCAGTTCTTC. Translated, it gives CASSSNTGDAYNEQFF.

The rearrangement links TRBV28 to TRBJ2-7; 8 bases are shared with TRBD1. CDR1 and CDR2 (germline): MDHEN, SYDVKM. The length of the CDR3 is 19 residues. With 1 base clipped from V and 2 bases from J, the junction kept 16 bases outside the gene matches. The CDR3 protein is CASSLFPGRRTGQTYEQYF. CDR3 DNA sequence: TGTGCCAGCAGTTTATTCCCCGGTAGACGGACAGGGCAAACCTACGAGCAGTACTTC.

A single count supports this clone. The rearrangement links TRBV10-3 to TRBJ2-7; D gene uncertain. Trimming stripped 5 bases from V and 3 bases from J, with 14 bases between. Looked up from germline, CDR1 is ENHRY and CDR2 is SYGVKD. CDR3 length: 14 residues. As DNA, the CDR3 is TGTGCCATCAGTCACGCGCCTGGTCTCTACGAGCAGTACGTC. Its translation is CAISHAPGLYEQYV.

The chain couples TRBV19 to TRBJ2-7; 8 positions agree with TRBD2. CDR1 and CDR2 (germline): LNHDA, SQIVND (reference sequence). V lost 3 bases, J lost 2 bases, and 9 bases stayed unmatched. CDR3 size: 16 residues. As DNA, the CDR3 is TGTGCCAGTAGTATCGGGAGGGGGTCGGCCGCCTACGAGCAGTACTTC. This sequence encodes CASSIGRGSAAYEQYF.

In its sample, this clone was seen once. The chain recombines TRBV3-1 (or the pseudogene TRBV3-2) with TRBJ2-7; tentatively, D is TRBD1 or TRBD2 (5 bases each). The CDR3 totals 14 residues. CDR1 LGHDT and CDR2 YNNKEL come from the germline V gene (reference sequence). The germline V and J ends were trimmed by 1 base and 4 bases, with 11 bases remaining between them. The CDR3 sequence: CASSQGSGGYEQYV. The CDR3 bases are TGTGCCAGCAGCCAAGGATCTGGGGGTTACGAGCAGTACGTC.

The rearrangement uses TRBV6-6 and TRBJ1-2; a weak D match, TRBD1 (5 bases). The CDR3 loop spans 15 amino acids. The V end was cut by 1 base, the J end by 8 bases, with 17 bases between. Germline V gives CDR1 MNHNY, CDR2 SVGAGI (reference sequence). The CDR3 bases are TGTGCCAGCAGTTACTTGGGGGAGGGGACTTACGGCTACACCTTC. This sequence encodes CASSYLGEGTYGYTF.

The chain has TRBV6-2 or TRBV6-3 and TRBJ1-2, with D uncertain. Germline V CDR1 and CDR2: MNHEY, SVGEGT. This CDR3 has 14 residues. Deletions cut 0 bases from V and 2 bases from J, with 7 bases between. This CDR3 reads CASSYSPRNYGYTF. CDR3 coding DNA: TGTGCCAGCAGTTACTCACCCAGGAACTATGGCTACACCTTC.

This chain joins TRBV18 and TRBJ2-7, with D possibly matching TRBD1 (6 bases). V shed 1 base and J shed 3 bases, with 7 bases lying between them. In germline, CDR1 is KGHSH, CDR2 LQKENI. The CDR3 covers 13 residues. CDR3: CASSPQGDYEQYF. CDR3 bases: TGTGCCAGCTCACCACAGGGGGACTACGAGCAGTACTTC.

This rearrangement joins TRBV6-5 to TRBJ1-5; the D is unclear. Germline lookup yields CDR1 MNHEY and CDR2 SVGAGI. Trimming took off 6 bases at V and 2 bases at J, with 11 bases between the two ends. CDR3 size: 14 residues. CDR3 bases: TGTGCCAGCAGCCACGCTGGGGGCAATCAGCCCCAGCATTTT. Translated, it gives CASSHAGGNQPQHF.

The chain uses TRBV19 and TRBJ1-2, with TRBD1 identical over 8 bases. V lost 9 bases and J lost 5; bases outside the gene matches: 8. Germline loops: CDR1 LNHDA, CDR2 SQIVND (reference sequence). The CDR3 loop spans 13 amino acids. Here the CDR3 DNA reads TGTGCCAGCGGCGACAGGGGAGCGTATGGCTACACCTTC. As protein: CASGDRGAYGYTF.

The V call is TRBV6-5, the J call TRBJ1-5; D may be TRBD1 (5 bases). The CDR3 loop spans 16 amino acids. Germline assignment: CDR1 MNHEY and CDR2 SVGAGI. Trimming stripped 4 bases from V and 3 bases from J, with 16 bases between. The CDR3 protein is CASSSEGDGYNQPQHF. The CDR3 DNA reads TGTGCCAGCAGTTCCGAAGGGGACGGGTACAATCAGCCCCAGCATTTT.